The clone carrying this T cell receptor (beta chain) was seen more than once but under ten times. Its specificity is unknown. Only patients with CD8+CD57+ cell expansion on flow cytometry were chosen for sequencing. Therapy had not been given to patients before blood sampling. From germline, CDR1 is MGHDK and CDR2 SYGVNS. V shed 8 bases and J 6 bases; nucleotides not matched to a gene: 10. This CDR3 is 15 amino acids long. Genomic DNA provided the template from which TCR beta VDJ and CDR3 profiles were obtained. TCRdb passed the reads through MiXCR, listing each CDR3 protein once. The repertoire holds some 180,000 distinct CDR3 sequences, with 63% as singletons. The entry originates in a study of CD8+CD57+ T cells in acquired aplastic anemia. Looking at the study overall: 3 to 3.5 ug was the average amount of DNA from sorted CD4+ and CD8+ cells.

Notes on the study in general: In CD8+ cells, Simpson's diversity showed no significant difference between patients and controls. Found in both controls and patients were about 30 CD8+ CDR3 sequences.

The sequencing input was sorted CD4+, CD8+, or CD8+CD57+ T cells (not recorded which) from PBMCs. This TCR was recovered from a human donor with aplastic anemia. This rearrangement joins TRBV25-1 to TRBJ2-2, with 9 bases that match TRBD1. In nucleotides, the CDR3 is TGTGCCAGCGGAGGGACAGGGATGTTGTCCGGGGAGCTGTTTTTT. Residues: CASGGTGMLSGELFF.